A single sample is the source of the 10 T cell receptor beta chains below, sequenced in a study of blood T cell repertoires in COVID-19. The protocol was immunoSEQ multiplex PCR, while the TCRdb copy is restricted to in-frame clones and leaves out a portion. The sample shows a few hundred thousand clones, around nine tenths of them seen only once. The material sequenced was peripheral blood. The receptors were sampled from a man at least 80 years old with acute or convalescent COVID-19.

The chain carries TRBV10-2 and TRBJ1-1; D gene ambiguous. CDR1 WSHSY and CDR2 SAAADI come from the germline V gene. This CDR3 is 13 amino acids long. V was trimmed by 4 bases and J by 1 base, leaving 7 bases between them. The CDR3 loop reads CASSGGKNTEAFF. CDR3 DNA: TGCGCCAGCAGTGGAGGGAAGAACACTGAAGCTTTCTTT.

This clone was seen once. This rearrangement joins TRBV3-1 (or the pseudogene TRBV3-2) to TRBJ1-2, with D perhaps TRBD1 (5 bases). The CDR3 loop spans 15 amino acids. The germline V gene encodes CDR1 LGHDT and CDR2 YNNKEL (reference sequence). V gave up 1 base and J gave up 2 bases, with 11 bases separating them. DNA for the CDR3: TGTGCCAGCAGCCAAGCGGTGCAGGGCAACTATGGCTACACCTTC. Its protein is CASSQAVQGNYGYTF.

The chain is built from TRBV7-8 and TRBJ1-1; D call uncertain. Deletions cut 0 bases from V and 1 base from J, with 12 bases between. Looked up from germline, CDR1 is SGHVS and CDR2 is FQNEAQ. This CDR3 has 16 amino acids. The CDR3 protein is CASSLARGSRNTEAFF. The CDR3 region has the DNA TGTGCCAGCAGCTTAGCCAGAGGTTCTAGGAACACTGAAGCTTTCTTT.

As concerns this clone: Other DNA sequences of this sample code for an identical CDR3. This chain links TRBV9 with TRBJ2-7, with D perhaps matching TRBD2 (6 bases). CDR1 SGDLS and CDR2 YYNGEE come from the germline V gene. The CDR3 spans 14 residues. The V and J ends lost 2 bases and 1 base respectively, with 10 bases between them. DNA for the CDR3: TGTGCCAGCAGCGTCGGGGGACTTTCCTACGAGCAGTACTTC. Residues: CASSVGGLSYEQYF.

This clone was picked up one time. The rearrangement uses TRBV5-6 and TRBJ1-1; the D gene is possibly TRBD1 (5 bases). This CDR3 region has 16 residues. Between the trimmed V and J ends, which lost 7 bases and 0 bases, there was a span of 19 bases. CDR1 is SGHDT and CDR2 is YYEEEE in the germline V gene. CDR3 in DNA: TGTGCCAGCTCTTTTTTGGGGGGAAAAATGAACACTGAAGCTTTCTTT. It encodes CASSFLGGKMNTEAFF.

This rearrangement joins TRBV4-2 to TRBJ2-7; TRBD2 agrees at 10 bases. CDR1 is LGHNA, CDR2 YNFKEQ, per germline. J gave up 3 bases and V 2 bases, and 7 bases lay outside the gene matches. The CDR3 is made up of 16 amino acids. The CDR3 DNA reads TGTGCCAGCAGCCAATGGAGCGGGAGGGCCGACTACGAGCAGTACTTC. As protein: CASSQWSGRADYEQYF.

V gene TRBV18 combines with J gene TRBJ1-2, with 8 bases identical to TRBD1. The CDR3 has 15 amino acids. Germline V gene data show CDR1 as KGHSH and CDR2 as LQKENI. V gave up 0 bases and J gave up 2 bases; unmatched junction bases: 2. The CDR3 region has the DNA TGTGCCAGCTCACCACCGGACAGGGTGAACTATGGCTACACCTTC. Its protein is CASSPPDRVNYGYTF.

This sequence joins TRBV5-5 and TRBJ2-5; 9 bases are shared with TRBD2. The CDR3 consists of 17 residues. Trimming cost V 2 bases and J 3 bases; bases outside gene matches: 11. The germline CDR1 and CDR2 sequences are SGHKS and YYEKEE (reference sequence). CDR3 amino acids: CASSFGRAGGWEETQYF. DNA of the CDR3: TGTGCCAGCAGCTTCGGGAGAGCGGGAGGATGGGAAGAGACCCAGTACTTC. The complete variable domain, with remaining parts taken from reference TRBV5-5 and TRBJ2-5, reads DAGVTQSPTHLIKTRGQQVTLRCSPISGHKSVSWYQQVLGQGPQFIFQYYEKEERGRGNFPDRFSARQFPNYSSELNVNALLLGDSALYLCASSFGRAGGWEETQYFGPGTRLLVL.

The chain is built from TRBV5-4 and TRBJ2-3; 14 bases line up with TRBD2. Per germline, CDR1 SGHNT and CDR2 YYREEE (reference sequence). The CDR3 spans 16 residues. J was trimmed by 7 bases and V by 4 bases; bases with no gene match: 8. CDR3: CASSPGTSGGQYTQYF. CDR3 coding DNA: TGTGCCAGCAGCCCGGGGACTAGCGGGGGACAGTATACGCAGTATTTT.

The chain has TRBV5-1 and TRBJ2-7; 13 positions match TRBD2. The J segment lost 5 bases and the V segment lost 4 bases, leaving 6 bases of the junction unmatched. The CDR3 spans 15 residues. The germline CDR1 and CDR2 sequences are SGHRS and YFSETQ. CDR3 region: CASSEGTSGIHEQYF. CDR3 DNA: TGCGCCAGCAGCGAAGGGACTAGCGGGATCCACGAGCAGTACTTC.